These 21 T cell receptor beta chains came from one sample sequenced in a study of T cells after yellow fever vaccination (dated by TCRdb to between 2018 and 2021). The treatment or condition label corresponds to: live attenuated yellow fever vaccine strain. Receptors were amplified or captured by 5' RACE. Sequenced using an Illumina HiSeq 2500. TCRdb trimmed public reads at Q25 via fastp, called clones via MiXCR and kept in-frame beta chains. Each entry merges the rows of one CDR3 protein and shows their most common DNA and genes. Recorded for this sample are about 340,000 distinct CDR3 sequences; over 8% of them occurred a single time. The ten largest clonotypes hold over 15% of the sample. The sample here was PBMCs, taken on the day of the first yellow fever vaccination. These receptor sequences come from a man between 18 and 35 years old who received the YFV17D yellow fever vaccine.

The chain joins TRBV5-4 to TRBJ2-1, with D perhaps matching TRBD1 (5 bases). Germline lookup yields CDR1 SGHNT and CDR2 YYREEE (reference sequence). The CDR3 runs 13 residues. The V end was cut by 4 bases, the J end by 8 bases, with 13 bases between. The CDR3 is CASSRSQGYEQFF. The CDR3 DNA reads TGTGCCAGCAGCCGAAGTCAGGGCTATGAGCAGTTCTTC.

The chain couples TRBV6-1 to TRBJ1-2, with 11 bases identical to TRBD1. The V and J ends lost 6 bases and 8 bases, in that order; junction bases with no gene match: 5. This CDR3 has 13 residues. CDR1 MNHNS and CDR2 SASEGT come from the germline V gene. The CDR3 DNA is TGTGCCAGCAGAAAAGGGACAGGGGGAGGCTACACCTTC. Translating gives CASRKGTGGGYTF.

Many counts were recorded for this clonotype. The J gene is TRBJ1-1, the V gene TRBV14, with 8 bases lining up with TRBD1. Germline-derived CDR1 and CDR2 are SGHDN and FVKESK. This CDR3 has 15 residues. V lost 2 bases, J lost 5 bases, and 7 bases stayed unmatched. This chain's CDR3 is CASSQQGALGTEAFF. In nucleotides, the CDR3 is TGTGCCAGCAGCCAACAGGGGGCATTGGGAACTGAAGCTTTCTTT. The full variable domain, with the rest looked up from reference TRBV14 and TRBJ1-1, is EAGVTQFPSHSVIEKGQTVTLRCDPISGHDNLYWYRRVMGKEIKFLLHFVKESKQDESGMPNNRFLAERTGGTYSTLKVQPAELEDSGVYFCASSQQGALGTEAFFGQGTRLTVV.

The rearrangement joins TRBV5-1 to TRBJ2-3; TRBD2 aligns across 8 bases. CDR3 length equals 13 residues. V was clipped by 3 bases and J by 6 bases; unmatched bases: 3. Germline V gene sequence: CDR1 SGHRS, CDR2 YFSETQ. The CDR3 here is CASSYGGVDTQYF. CDR3 sequence (DNA): TGCGCCAGCAGCTACGGGGGGGTGGATACGCAGTATTTT.

The chain uses TRBV11-1 and TRBJ1-1; tentatively, D is TRBD1 (6 bases). Trimming removed 4 bases at V and 0 bases at J, with 21 bases between. CDR3 length: 18 residues. Germline lookup yields CDR1 SGHAT and CDR2 FQDESV (reference sequence). The DNA of the CDR3 is TGTGCCAGCAGCTCCGGGACACCGAATAGCCTGATGAACACTGAAGCTTTCTTT. Translated, it gives CASSSGTPNSLMNTEAFF.

This clonotype turned up a few times. This CDR3 reads CASSSTWTDTQYF. The CDR3 nucleotides are TGTGCCAGCAGCTCAACCTGGACAGATACGCAGTATTTT. The chain has TRBV7-3 and TRBJ2-3; D not resolved. Trimming took 4 bases from V and 3 from J, leaving 8 bases between them. Germline CDR1 and CDR2: SGHTA and FQGTGA. The CDR3 sequence is 13 residues long.

In its sample, this clonotype was seen a few times. V gene TRBV10-3 combines with J gene TRBJ2-7, with 9 positions matching TRBD1. The CDR3 consists of 13 residues. Germline V gene lookup returns CDR1 ENHRY and CDR2 SYGVKD. This CDR3 reads CAGRGQGSFEQYF. The CDR3 DNA follows: TGTGCGGGCCGGGGACAGGGTTCGTTTGAGCAGTACTTC.

This clonotype was recorded a few times. CDR3 bases: TGTGCCAGCAGGACGGGACAGGGGGATGGCTACACCTTC. It translates to CASRTGQGDGYTF. The rearrangement links TRBV12-3 or TRBV12-4 to TRBJ1-2, with 11 nucleotides matching TRBD1. CDR3 length equals 13 residues. V lost 6 bases and J lost 6; bases outside the gene matches: 3.

The chain carries TRBV6-2 or TRBV6-3 and TRBJ2-7; D is undetermined. The CDR3 extends over 14 amino acids. Germline CDR1 reads MNHEY; CDR2 reads SVGEGT. Trimming removed 2 bases from V and 3 bases from J, with 11 bases in between. The CDR3, as DNA: TGTGCCAGCAGTTACGCCAGTGGGGACTACGAGCAGTACGTC. Translated, it gives CASSYASGDYEQYV.

This rearrangement joins TRBV7-6 to TRBJ1-1, with D hard to call. V was trimmed by 1 base and J by 1 base, leaving 7 bases between them. Per the germline V gene, CDR1 is SGHVS and CDR2 is FNYEAQ. This CDR3 is 14 amino acids long. This chain's CDR3 is CASSLVETNTEAFF. CDR3 DNA sequence: TGTGCCAGCAGCTTAGTGGAAACGAACACTGAAGCTTTCTTT. The variable domain in full, with the rest retrieved from reference TRBV7-6 and TRBJ1-1, is GAGVSQSPRYKVTKRGQDVALRCDPISGHVSLYWYRQALGQGPEFLTYFNYEAQQDKSGLPNDRFSAERPEGSISTLTIQRTEQRDSAMYRCASSLVETNTEAFFGQGTRLTVV.

Many counts were recorded for this clonotype. The chain joins TRBV5-1 to TRBJ2-1; D is perhaps TRBD1 (5 bases). The V end was cut by 0 bases, the J end by 6 bases, with 13 bases between. Germline V gives CDR1 SGHRS, CDR2 YFSETQ. The CDR3 length is 15 residues. The CDR3 DNA reads TGCGCCAGCAGCTTGGCGTCAGGGTCCGTCAATGAGCAGTTCTTC. Translation: CASSLASGSVNEQFF.

This clonotype was seen a handful of times. The V call is TRBV2, the J call TRBJ1-2, with 9 bases lining up with TRBD1. V dropped 6 bases and J dropped 6; count of bases not matched to a gene: 8. The CDR3 consists of 14 residues. From germline, CDR1 is SNHLY and CDR2 FYNNEI. The chain's CDR3 is CASRELQGANGYTF. In nucleotides, the CDR3 is TGTGCCAGCAGGGAGTTACAGGGGGCAAATGGCTACACCTTC.

This clonotype occurred a few times. CDR3: CASSLAPGRNNSPLHF. CDR3 nucleotide sequence: TGTGCCAGCAGCTTAGCTCCTGGACGGAACAATTCACCCCTCCACTTT. V is TRBV7-2 and J is TRBJ1-6; D remains unclear. V was cut by 0 bases and J by 7 bases, with 13 bases left in between. Per germline, CDR1 SGHTA and CDR2 FQGNSA. The CDR3 spans 16 residues.

The sample holds a few counts of this clonotype. The chain is built from TRBV18 and TRBJ2-1; 7 nucleotides agree with TRBD2. Germline V gene lookup returns CDR1 KGHSH and CDR2 LQKENI. This CDR3 contains 13 residues. V lost 8 bases, J lost 5 bases, and 6 bases stayed unmatched. CDR3 loop: CASRAGENNEQFF. The CDR3 coding sequence is TGTGCCAGCCGGGCGGGGGAAAACAATGAGCAGTTCTTC.

This clonotype was observed a few times. The chain combines TRBV6-5 with TRBJ1-2, with 7 nucleotides matching TRBD1. Germline CDR1 reads MNHEY; CDR2 reads SVGAGI. V shed 4 bases, J shed 7 bases, and the junction held 9 bases outside the gene matches. This CDR3 has 14 residues. The DNA of the CDR3 is TGTGCCAGCAGTTTCTCCCCGACAGGGTTTGGCTACACCTTC. It encodes CASSFSPTGFGYTF.

The chain links TRBV5-4 to TRBJ2-3; D is unclear. Germline loops: CDR1 SGHNT, CDR2 YYREEE (reference sequence). This CDR3 is 14 amino acids long. Trimming left V 2 bases short and J 0 bases short, with 7 bases between. CDR3 protein: CASSFPGSTDTQYF. The CDR3, as DNA: TGTGCCAGCAGCTTTCCCGGAAGCACAGATACGCAGTATTTT.

The CDR3 region has the DNA TGTGCCAGCAGCGTAGCTATAAGCGAGACCCAGTACTTC. Translated: CASSVAISETQYF. This chain uses TRBV9 with TRBJ2-5, with unresolved D. This CDR3 has 13 residues. Germline V gives CDR1 SGDLS, CDR2 YYNGEE. V lost 0 bases and J lost 5, with 8 bases in between.

This chain uses TRBV5-1 with TRBJ1-2; 11 positions match TRBD1. V trimming: 8 bases; J trimming: 2 bases; junction bases outside the gene matches: 5. In germline, CDR1 is SGHRS, CDR2 YFSETQ. The CDR3 totals 14 residues. In DNA form, the CDR3 reads TGCGCCAGTGGACAGGGGGCCGAAAACTATGGCTACACCTTC. Translating it yields CASGQGAENYGYTF.

The chain uses TRBV15 and TRBJ2-1; D is perhaps TRBD1 or TRBD2 (6 bases each). Germline CDR1 and CDR2: LNHNV and YYDKDF (reference sequence). CDR3 length equals 15 residues. V shed 1 base and J shed 6 bases, with 13 bases lying between them. The CDR3 sequence is CATSRGGGGPNEQFF. The CDR3 region has the DNA TGTGCCACCAGCAGAGGAGGTGGGGGGCCCAATGAGCAGTTCTTC.

This chain connects TRBV19 to TRBJ2-3, with D perhaps TRBD1 or TRBD2 (5 bases each). V shed 7 bases and J shed 8 bases, with 16 bases lying between them. Germline CDR1 is LNHDA and CDR2 is SQIVND (reference sequence). The CDR3 has 13 residues. CDR3 sequence reads: CASKPFGAGTQYF. CDR3 nucleotide sequence: TGTGCCAGTAAACCCTTCGGGGCAGGTACGCAGTATTTT.

Many counts were recorded for this clonotype. The rearrangement joins TRBV12-3 or TRBV12-4 to TRBJ2-1; 11 bases fit TRBD2. V lost 5 bases to trimming and J lost 8 bases; unmatched junction nucleotides: 5. This CDR3 comprises 14 residues. The CDR3 is CASSPTSGGDEQFF. For the CDR3, the DNA is TGTGCCAGCAGTCCCACTAGCGGGGGCGATGAGCAGTTCTTC.